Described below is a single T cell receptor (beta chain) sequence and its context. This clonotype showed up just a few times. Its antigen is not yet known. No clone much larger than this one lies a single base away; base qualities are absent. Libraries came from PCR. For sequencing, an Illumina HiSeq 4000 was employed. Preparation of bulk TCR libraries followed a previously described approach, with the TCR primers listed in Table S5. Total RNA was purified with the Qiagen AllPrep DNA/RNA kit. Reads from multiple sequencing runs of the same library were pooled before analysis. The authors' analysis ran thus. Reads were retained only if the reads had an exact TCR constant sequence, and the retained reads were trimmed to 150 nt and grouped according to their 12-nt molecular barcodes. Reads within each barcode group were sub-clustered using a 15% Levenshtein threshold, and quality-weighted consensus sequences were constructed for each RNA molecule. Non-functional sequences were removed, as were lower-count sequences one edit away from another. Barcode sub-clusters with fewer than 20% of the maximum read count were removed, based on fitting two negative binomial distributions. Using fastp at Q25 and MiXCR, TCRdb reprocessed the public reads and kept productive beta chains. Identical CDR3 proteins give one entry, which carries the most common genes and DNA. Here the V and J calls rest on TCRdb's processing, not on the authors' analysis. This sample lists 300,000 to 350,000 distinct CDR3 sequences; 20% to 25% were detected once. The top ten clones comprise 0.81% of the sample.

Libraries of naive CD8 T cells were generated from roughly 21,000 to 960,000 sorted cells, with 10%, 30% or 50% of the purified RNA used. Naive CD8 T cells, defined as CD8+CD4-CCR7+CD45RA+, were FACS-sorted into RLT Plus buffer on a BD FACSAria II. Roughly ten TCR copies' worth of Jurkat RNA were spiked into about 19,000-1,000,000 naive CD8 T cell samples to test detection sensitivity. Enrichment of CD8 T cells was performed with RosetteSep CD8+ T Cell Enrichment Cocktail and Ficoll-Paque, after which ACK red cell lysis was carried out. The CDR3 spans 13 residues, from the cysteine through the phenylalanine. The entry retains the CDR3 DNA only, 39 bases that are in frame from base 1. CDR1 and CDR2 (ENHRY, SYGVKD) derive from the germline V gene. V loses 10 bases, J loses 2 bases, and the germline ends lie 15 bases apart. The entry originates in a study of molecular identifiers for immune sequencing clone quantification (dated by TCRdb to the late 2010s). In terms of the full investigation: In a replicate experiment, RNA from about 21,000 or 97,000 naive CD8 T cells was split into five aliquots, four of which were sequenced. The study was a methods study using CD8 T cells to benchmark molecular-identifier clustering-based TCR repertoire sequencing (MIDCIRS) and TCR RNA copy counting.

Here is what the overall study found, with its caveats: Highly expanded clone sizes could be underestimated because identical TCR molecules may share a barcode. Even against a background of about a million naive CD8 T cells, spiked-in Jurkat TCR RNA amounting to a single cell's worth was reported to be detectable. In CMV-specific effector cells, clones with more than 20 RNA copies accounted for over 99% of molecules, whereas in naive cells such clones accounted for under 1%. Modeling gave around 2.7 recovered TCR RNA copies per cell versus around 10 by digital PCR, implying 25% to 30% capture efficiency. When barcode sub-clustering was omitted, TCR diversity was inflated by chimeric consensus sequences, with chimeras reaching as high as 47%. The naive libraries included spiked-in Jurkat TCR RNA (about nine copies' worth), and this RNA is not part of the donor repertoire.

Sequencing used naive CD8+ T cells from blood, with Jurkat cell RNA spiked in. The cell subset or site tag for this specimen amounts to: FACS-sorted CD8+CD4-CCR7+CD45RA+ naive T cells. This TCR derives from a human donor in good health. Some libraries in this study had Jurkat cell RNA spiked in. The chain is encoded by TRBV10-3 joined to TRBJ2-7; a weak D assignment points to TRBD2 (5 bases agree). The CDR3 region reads CATQTERPYEQYF. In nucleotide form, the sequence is TGTGCCACCCAGACTGAGCGGCCCTACGAGCAGTACTTC.